Here is one TCR beta chain with its context. Its cognate antigen is unknown. The sample is drawn from a study of cytomegalovirus exposure and HLA in healthy donors. Background on the study: Among the 400 or so donors who were genotyped, 81% fell in the genetic ancestry cluster that is associated with self-reported Caucasian donors. General study points: Trimming of TCR beta V- and J-genes showed a link, identified in a later analysis, to a missense DCLRE1C variant. In a later analysis, common viral pathogens appeared linked to several of the most significant clusters.

Per germline, CDR1 SGDLS and CDR2 YYNGEE. V gave up 0 bases and J gave up 9 bases, with 19 bases separating them. The CDR3 sequence is 16 residues long. PCR primers comprised 60 Vbeta and 13 Jbeta primers. Authors' data handling: In a later analysis, of some 80 million unique beta chains, roughly 9.9 million appeared in at least two donors. Libraries were prepared by immunoSEQ multiplex PCR; TCRdb keeps only in-frame clonotypes and omits some of them. V and J calls and clone size come straight from that table; D and trimming were deduced from the DNA. The data contain about 180,000 clones, about three quarters of them seen just once; the ten biggest clones take up about 3.8%.

The receptor comes from a woman in her sixties in good health and CMV-seropositive. The sample consisted of PBMCs. This chain connects TRBV9 to TRBJ2-1, with D maybe TRBD2 (5 bases). The CDR3, as DNA: TGTGCCAGCAGCGTAGGGGCCCAAGGACTTATATCTGAGCAGTTCTTC. As protein: CASSVGAQGLISEQFF.